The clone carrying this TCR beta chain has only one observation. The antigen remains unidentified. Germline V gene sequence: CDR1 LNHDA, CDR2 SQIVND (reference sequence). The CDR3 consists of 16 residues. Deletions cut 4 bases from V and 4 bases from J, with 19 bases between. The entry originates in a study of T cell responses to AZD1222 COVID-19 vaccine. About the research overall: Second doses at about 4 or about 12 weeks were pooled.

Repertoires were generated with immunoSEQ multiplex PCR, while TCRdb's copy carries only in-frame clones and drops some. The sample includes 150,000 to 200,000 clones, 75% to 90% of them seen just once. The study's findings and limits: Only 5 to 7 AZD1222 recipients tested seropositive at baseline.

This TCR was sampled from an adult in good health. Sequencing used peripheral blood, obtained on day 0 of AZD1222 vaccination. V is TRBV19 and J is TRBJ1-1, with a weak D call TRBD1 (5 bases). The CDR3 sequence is CASSTWDRRYITEAFF. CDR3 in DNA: TGTGCCAGTAGTACCTGGGACCGACGTTACATCACTGAAGCTTTCTTT.